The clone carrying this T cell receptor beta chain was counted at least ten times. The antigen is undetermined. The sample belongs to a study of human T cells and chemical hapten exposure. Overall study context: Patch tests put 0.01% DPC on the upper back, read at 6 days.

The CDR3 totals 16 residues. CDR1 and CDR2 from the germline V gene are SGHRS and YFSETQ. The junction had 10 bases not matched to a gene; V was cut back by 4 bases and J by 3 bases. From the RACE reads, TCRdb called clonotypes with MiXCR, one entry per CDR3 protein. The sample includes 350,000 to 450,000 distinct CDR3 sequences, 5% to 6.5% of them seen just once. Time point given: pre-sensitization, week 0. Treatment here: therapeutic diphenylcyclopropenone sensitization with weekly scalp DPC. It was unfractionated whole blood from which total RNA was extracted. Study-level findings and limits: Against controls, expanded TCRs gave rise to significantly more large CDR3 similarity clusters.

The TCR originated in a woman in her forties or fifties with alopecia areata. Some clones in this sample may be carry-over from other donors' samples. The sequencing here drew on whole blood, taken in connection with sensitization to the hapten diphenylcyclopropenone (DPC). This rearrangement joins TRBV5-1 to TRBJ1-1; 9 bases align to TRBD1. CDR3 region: CASSMGTGGDDTEAFF. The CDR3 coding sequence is TGCGCCAGCAGCATGGGCACAGGGGGCGACGACACTGAAGCTTTCTTT.